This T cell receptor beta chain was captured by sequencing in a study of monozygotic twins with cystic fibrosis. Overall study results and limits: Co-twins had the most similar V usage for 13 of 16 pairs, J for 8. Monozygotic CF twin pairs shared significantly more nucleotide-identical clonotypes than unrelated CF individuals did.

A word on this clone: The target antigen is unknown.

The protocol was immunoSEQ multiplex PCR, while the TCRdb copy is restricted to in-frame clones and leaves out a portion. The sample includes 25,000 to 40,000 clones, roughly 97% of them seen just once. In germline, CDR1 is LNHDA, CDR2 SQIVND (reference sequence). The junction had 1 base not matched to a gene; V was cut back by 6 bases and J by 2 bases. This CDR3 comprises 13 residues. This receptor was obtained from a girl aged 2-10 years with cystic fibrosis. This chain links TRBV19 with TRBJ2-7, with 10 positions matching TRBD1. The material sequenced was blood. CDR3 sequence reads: CASRGQGTYEQYF. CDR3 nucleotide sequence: TGTGCCAGTAGGGGACAGGGGACCTACGAGCAGTACTTC.